This T cell receptor beta chain was observed in a study of regulatory T cells in long-lasting Graves disease. Looking at the study overall: Patients with persistent Graves' disease had over 5 years of antithyroid drugs and persistent TSH receptor antibodies.

Study findings and constraints: Persistent patients shared more public clonotypes (about 2,900) than new patients (approximately 1,000). Persistent disease samples used TRBV28, TRBJ1-2 and TRBJ2-5 preferentially.

TCR beta libraries were built with iRepertoire HTBI primers and Arm-PCR of CDR3 regions. TCRdb processed the multiplex PCR reads anew with MiXCR; each CDR3 protein has one entry. This sample has roughly 700,000 distinct CDR3 sequences, with approximately 29% found just once. Time point of the sample: persistent/refractory GD, antithyroid drugs over 5 years with positive TRAb. PBMCs provided the RNA from which the TCR library was made. Patients came through an endocrinology department, and that department was in Xi'an, China. V lost 0 bases to trimming and J lost 4 bases, with 7 bases between them. The CDR3 is 14 residues long. Germline loops: CDR1 MGHRA, CDR2 YSYEKL. Comment on this clonotype: What it binds is not known.

The sample here was peripheral blood mononuclear cells (PBMCs), taken when the disease was refractory, from a patient treated with antithyroid drugs. The rearrangement links TRBV4-1 to TRBJ1-5; D is undetermined. The receptor comes from a female donor with Graves disease. CDR3 sequence: CASSQDGKNQPQHF. CDR3 sequence (DNA): TGCGCCAGCAGCCAAGATGGGAAGAATCAGCCCCAGCATTTT.